This T cell receptor (beta chain) was sequenced for a study of blood T cell repertoires in COVID-19. Study at large: PBMCs, B-cell-depleted T cells, or T cells provided the cDNA or gDNA that made up the material.

The CDR3 consists of 15 residues. With V trimmed by 4 bases and J by 4 bases, 7 bases remained unmatched. The V gene's germline CDR1 is LNHDA and CDR2 SQIVND (reference sequence). Data came from immunoSEQ multiplex PCR; TCRdb stores just in-frame clones and leaves some out. This sample has over 150,000 clones, with 77% found just once. The sequenced sample was peripheral blood. The receptor's source is a man in his 70s with acute or convalescent COVID-19. J is TRBJ1-1 and V is TRBV19; 9 positions agree with TRBD1. CDR3 sequence reads: CASSTRQGGVTEAFF. In DNA form, the CDR3 reads TGTGCCAGTAGTACTCGACAGGGGGGAGTCACTGAAGCTTTCTTT.